Below are 24 T cell receptor beta chains sequenced from a single sample in a study of blood T cell repertoires in COVID-19. The protocol was immunoSEQ multiplex PCR, while the TCRdb copy is restricted to in-frame clones and leaves out a portion. The sample has about 70,000 clones; about 88% are singletons. Sequenced input: peripheral blood. Source of these receptors: a man between 50 and 59 years old with acute or convalescent COVID-19.

This sequence joins TRBV27 and TRBJ2-4, with 14 bases identical to TRBD2. The ends lost 6 bases at V and 9 bases at J; junction bases unmatched: 7. The CDR3 sequence is 15 residues long. Germline values: CDR1 MNHEY, CDR2 SMNVEV (reference sequence). CDR3 loop: CASSGTSGRFGIQYF. In DNA, the CDR3 is TGTGCCAGCAGCGGGACTAGCGGGAGATTCGGCATTCAGTACTTC.

This clone was detected only a few times. The rearrangement joins TRBV4-2 to TRBJ1-1; 8 bases map to TRBD1. The CDR3 loop spans 14 amino acids. The junction had 2 bases not matched to a gene; V was cut back by 1 base and J by 4 bases. Germline CDR1 is LGHNA and CDR2 is YNFKEQ. CDR3 protein: CASSQGQGLTEAFF. The CDR3 nucleotides are TGTGCCAGCAGCCAAGGACAGGGGCTCACTGAAGCTTTCTTT.

The rearrangement joins TRBV5-1 to TRBJ2-5, with D possibly matching TRBD1 (6 bases). CDR3 length equals 14 residues. V lost 4 bases and J 1 base, leaving 11 bases between the germline ends. CDR1 is SGHRS and CDR2 is YFSETQ in the germline V gene. CDR3 nucleotides: TGCGCCAGCAGCCCCGGACAGAGCCAAGAGACCCAGTACTTC. It specifies CASSPGQSQETQYF.

The V and J genes are TRBV2 and TRBJ1-1; tentative D call: TRBD1 (5 bases). Germline CDR1 and CDR2: SNHLY and FYNNEI. Between the trimmed V and J ends, which lost 6 bases and 3 bases, there was a span of 11 bases. The CDR3 has 13 residues. The CDR3 sequence: CASRGLRDTEAFF. The CDR3 nucleotides read TGTGCCAGCAGGGGACTCAGGGACACTGAAGCTTTCTTT.

This chain connects TRBV27 to TRBJ2-7; 8 bases fit TRBD1. The CDR3 covers 20 residues. CDR1 MNHEY and CDR2 SMNVEV come from the germline V gene (reference sequence). Trimming at V came to 3 bases and at J to 2 bases, leaving 21 bases not matched to a gene. The CDR3 nucleotides are TGTGCCAGCAGTTTGGGCACCCTCTGTGTCGGACAGGGCCTAACCTACGAGCAGTACGTC. Encoded protein: CASSLGTLCVGQGLTYEQYV.

The genes are TRBV6-5 and TRBJ2-5; TRBD1 is a possible D gene (5 bases). This CDR3 has 13 amino acids. Germline values: CDR1 MNHEY, CDR2 SVGAGI. Trimming cost V 5 bases and J 5 bases, with 12 bases left between them. The CDR3 DNA reads as TGTGCCAGCAGTCAGGGAACATGGGAGACCCAGTACTTC. It translates to CASSQGTWETQYF.

This clone was observed once. The CDR3 reads CASSPGTGWGEQFF. DNA of the CDR3: TGTGCCAGCAGCCCCGGGACAGGGTGGGGTGAGCAGTTCTTC. The chain recombines TRBV9 with TRBJ2-1, with TRBD1 matching over 9 bases. This CDR3 region has 14 residues. The germline V gene encodes CDR1 SGDLS and CDR2 YYNGEE. V was pared by 4 bases and J by 9 bases, with 8 bases of the junction left unmatched.

The V and J genes are TRBV27 and TRBJ1-1; the match to TRBD1 covers 7 bases. In germline, CDR1 is MNHEY, CDR2 SMNVEV (reference sequence). V dropped 4 bases and J dropped 7; count of bases not matched to a gene: 6. The CDR3 is 13 amino acids. The CDR3 region is CASSSGTEDEAFF. CDR3 nucleotides: TGTGCCAGCAGTTCCGGGACAGAGGATGAAGCTTTCTTT.

The CDR3 coding sequence is TGTGCCAGCAGTTCACCTAGCGGGAGGGTCGCCGGGGAGCTGTTTTTT. It yields the protein CASSSPSGRVAGELFF. J is TRBJ2-2 and V is TRBV27, with TRBD2 identical over 12 bases. This CDR3 region has 16 residues. The J segment lost 6 bases and the V segment lost 4 bases, leaving 6 bases of the junction unmatched. From germline, CDR1 is MNHEY and CDR2 SMNVEV (reference sequence).

The CDR3 region is CASSWTGDYGYTF. CDR3 DNA sequence: TGTGCCAGCAGCTGGACAGGGGACTATGGCTACACCTTC. This chain links TRBV11-2 with TRBJ1-2, with 9 bases aligning to TRBD1. Per germline, CDR1 SGHAT and CDR2 FQNNGV. The CDR3 runs 13 residues. J gave up 3 bases and V 4 bases, and 0 bases lay outside the gene matches.

The V call is TRBV6-6, the J call TRBJ1-1; perhaps TRBD1 as D (5 bases). From germline, CDR1 is MNHNY and CDR2 SVGAGI (reference sequence). The CDR3 covers 14 residues. V dropped 5 bases and J dropped 6 bases, with 16 bases sitting between them. The CDR3 sequence: CASSRSGHTPEAFF. The CDR3 DNA reads as TGTGCCAGCAGTCGGTCAGGGCACACTCCTGAAGCTTTCTTT.

This chain joins TRBV7-9 and TRBJ2-2; no firm D call. There are 14 residues in the CDR3. V was pared by 2 bases and J by 1 base, with 5 bases between. CDR1 SEHNR and CDR2 FQNEAQ come from the germline V gene (reference sequence). CDR3 nucleotides: TGTGCCAGCAGCTTACCCGGGAACACCGGGGAGCTGTTTTTT. It yields the protein CASSLPGNTGELFF.

The rearrangement joins TRBV14 to TRBJ1-1; 9 bases align to TRBD1. The germline gives CDR1 SGHDN, CDR2 FVKESK. The length of the CDR3 is 14 residues. V lost 2 bases and J lost 4; bases outside the gene matches: 2. Here the CDR3 reads CASSQIQGATEAFF. Written as DNA, the CDR3 is TGTGCCAGCAGCCAAATACAGGGGGCCACTGAAGCTTTCTTT.

This clone was picked up one time. The rearrangement links TRBV15 to TRBJ2-1; 11 bases line up with TRBD2. The germline V gene has CDR1 LNHNV and CDR2 YYDKDF (reference sequence). The CDR3 length is 16 residues. Trimming removed 3 bases from V and 6 bases from J; junction bases left unmatched: 7. For the CDR3, the DNA is TGTGCCACCAGCAGGTTAGCGGGAGGGCCCTCCAATGAGCAGTTCTTC. Its protein is CATSRLAGGPSNEQFF.

DNA for the CDR3: TGTGCCAGCAGCTTGGGAGGGTACGAGCAGTACGTC. Its translation: CASSLGGYEQYV. The chain links TRBV5-4 to TRBJ2-7; weak D call: TRBD2 (5 bases). V lost 0 bases and J 4 bases, leaving 5 bases between the germline ends. This CDR3 spans 12 amino acids. Germline CDR1 SGHNT, CDR2 YYREEE (reference sequence).

This chain uses TRBV24-1 with TRBJ2-3; TRBD2 matches at 7 bases. The CDR3 sequence is 17 residues long. CDR1 is KGHDR, CDR2 SFDVKD, per germline. Losses at the gene ends were 5 bases for V and 0 bases for J; bases not matched to a gene: 10. CDR3 amino acids: CATSGWPSGISTDTQYF. In DNA form, the CDR3 reads TGTGCCACCAGTGGTTGGCCTAGCGGAATTAGCACAGATACGCAGTATTTT.

The CDR3 coding sequence is TGCAGCGACGCCAAGGGGGCGGAGGGCTACACCTTC. It yields the protein CSDAKGAEGYTF. V and J are TRBV29-1 and TRBJ1-2, with 7 bases that match TRBD1. This CDR3 is 12 amino acids long. CDR1 is SQVTM and CDR2 is ANQGSEA in the germline V gene. Unmatched junction bases numbered 10, after V lost 7 bases and J lost 8 bases.

The chain is built from TRBV3-1 (or the pseudogene TRBV3-2) and TRBJ2-2; 12 nucleotides line up with TRBD2. V shed 0 bases, J shed 4 bases, and the junction held 6 bases outside the gene matches. The CDR3 consists of 18 residues. The germline V gene encodes CDR1 LGHDT and CDR2 YNNKEL (reference sequence). In DNA form, the CDR3 reads TGTGCCAGCAGCCAAGATTCCCCTAGCGGGGGGGCCACCGGGGAGCTGTTTTTT. It translates to CASSQDSPSGGATGELFF.

The chain is built from TRBV9 and TRBJ1-5; D possibly corresponds to TRBD1 (6 bases). The germline gives CDR1 SGDLS, CDR2 YYNGEE. The CDR3 is 16 residues long. V was trimmed by 3 bases and J by 2 bases, leaving 15 bases between them. CDR3 DNA sequence: TGTGCCAGCAGCGGAGGGGGTATTGGCGGCAATCAGCCCCAGCATTTT. Protein product: CASSGGGIGGNQPQHF.

The genes are TRBV5-1 and TRBJ1-2; D gene unclear. CDR1 is SGHRS, CDR2 YFSETQ, per germline. V gave up 0 bases and J gave up 4 bases, with 7 bases separating them. The CDR3 contains 13 residues. This CDR3 is CASSLGTVYGYTF. CDR3 DNA: TGCGCCAGCAGCTTGGGCACAGTCTATGGCTACACCTTC.

The sample holds one count of this clone. V usage is TRBV5-1 and J usage is TRBJ2-5; no firm D call. CDR1 SGHRS and CDR2 YFSETQ come from the germline V gene. The CDR3 length is 13 residues. The germline V and J ends were trimmed by 0 bases and 2 bases, with 5 bases remaining between them. CDR3 bases: TGCGCCAGCAGCTTGGCCCAGCAAGAGACCCAGTACTTC. Residues: CASSLAQQETQYF. The entire variable domain, with the rest obtained from reference TRBV5-1 and TRBJ2-5, is as follows: KAGVTQTPRYLIKTRGQQVTLSCSPISGHRSVSWYQQTPGQGLQFLFEYFSETQRNKGNFPGRFSGRQFSNSRSEMNVSTLELGDSALYLCASSLAQQETQYFGPGTRLLVL.

CDR3 in DNA: TGTGCCAGCAGCTACAGGGCAGGGAACACTGAAGCTTTCTTT. Encoded protein: CASSYRAGNTEAFF. V is TRBV5-6 and J is TRBJ1-1; possibly TRBD1 for D (6 bases). The CDR3 runs 14 residues. CDR1 and CDR2 (germline): SGHDT, YYEEEE. V dropped 3 bases and J dropped 1 base, with 10 bases sitting between them. Using reference TRBV5-6 and TRBJ1-1 for the parts outside the CDR3, the full variable domain is DAGVTQSPTHLIKTRGQQVTLRCSPKSGHDTVSWYQQALGQGPQFIFQYYEEEERQRGNFPDRFSGHQFPNYSSELNVNALLLGDSALYLCASSYRAGNTEAFFGQGTRLTVV.

J is TRBJ1-3 and V is TRBV7-9; 7 nucleotides line up with TRBD1. Germline V gives CDR1 SEHNR, CDR2 FQNEAQ (reference sequence). Trimming removed 3 bases from V and 0 bases from J; junction bases left unmatched: 5. The CDR3 covers 16 residues. CDR3 sequence: CASSLVHRGSGNTIYF. CDR3 sequence (DNA): TGTGCCAGCAGCTTGGTTCACAGGGGCTCTGGAAACACCATATATTTT.

This clone was seen a handful of times. The rearrangement uses TRBV7-8 and TRBJ1-6, with TRBD1 matching 7 bases. The germline CDR1 and CDR2 sequences are SGHVS and FQNEAQ. CDR3 length: 15 residues. With V trimmed by 3 bases and J by 6 bases, 5 bases remained unmatched. The DNA for the CDR3 is TGTGCCAGCAGCTTTAGACAGGGTCCTAATTCACCCCTCCACTTT. Protein: CASSFRQGPNSPLHF.